The 14 T cell receptor beta chains listed next were all sequenced from one sample in a study of T-cell reconstitution after alpha-beta-depleted transplantation in children. Preparation of the TCRbeta library was carried out with unique molecular identifiers. Each CDR3 protein gets one entry after TCRdb re-called the PCR reads with MiXCR. The sample records approximately 130,000 distinct CDR3 sequences, around a tenth being singletons. The source was PBMCs, mostly from graft donor cells, collected 180 days after TCRalphabeta/CD19-depleted stem cell transplant. These receptor sequences come from a girl under three years old who had a stem cell transplant for combined immunodeficiency, so the T cells may come from the graft donor.

This sequence joins TRBV6-2 or TRBV6-3 and TRBJ1-2; 8 bases are a match to TRBD1. Trimming cost V 6 bases and J 6 bases; bases outside gene matches: 12. The CDR3 consists of 15 residues. Germline CDR1 reads MNHEY; CDR2 reads SVGEGT. The CDR3 DNA is TGTGCCAGCAGCACGGACAGGGTGGCAAACAATGGCTACACCTTC. Translating it yields CASSTDRVANNGYTF.

The chain couples TRBV20-1 to TRBJ2-2; TRBD1 aligns across 7 bases. The CDR3 extends over 15 amino acids. V shed 3 bases, J shed 0 bases, and the junction held 4 bases outside the gene matches. CDR1 is DFQATT, CDR2 SNEGSKA, per germline (reference sequence). The chain's CDR3 is CSARTGQPNTGELFF. In nucleotides, the CDR3 is TGCAGTGCTAGGACGGGACAGCCGAACACCGGGGAGCTGTTTTTT.

V and J are TRBV20-1 and TRBJ2-5, with 7 bases matching TRBD2. The CDR3 loop spans 13 amino acids. The ends lost 5 bases at V and 2 bases at J; junction bases unmatched: 5. In germline, CDR1 is DFQATT, CDR2 SNEGSKA (reference sequence). The CDR3, as DNA: TGCAGTGCTCTGAGACTAGCTCAAGAGACCCAGTACTTC. Protein: CSALRLAQETQYF.

The CDR3 DNA follows: TGTGCCAGCACCACGGGGGATTCCTACGAGCAGTACTTC. The encoded protein is CASTTGDSYEQYF. The chain carries TRBV5-6 and TRBJ2-7, with D maybe TRBD2 (6 bases). Trimming took 6 bases from V and 1 from J, leaving 11 bases between them. CDR3 size: 13 residues. CDR1 and CDR2 from the germline V gene are SGHDT and YYEEEE.

This clonotype was recorded at least ten times. This chain connects TRBV5-6 to TRBJ2-5; D is ambiguous. The CDR3 spans 14 residues. The V and J ends lost 0 bases and 2 bases respectively, with 8 bases between them. The germline V gene encodes CDR1 SGHDT and CDR2 YYEEEE. This chain's CDR3 is CASSLGLLQETQYF. The CDR3 DNA is TGTGCCAGCAGCTTGGGGCTGTTACAAGAGACCCAGTACTTC.

In its sample, this clonotype was seen many times. The CDR3 sequence is CASSTGGYGYEQYF. CDR3 DNA: TGTGCCAGCAGCACAGGGGGGTATGGATACGAGCAGTACTTC. The chain carries TRBV12-3 or TRBV12-4 and TRBJ2-7; 8 bases fit TRBD1. The CDR3 has 14 residues. Losses at the gene ends were 6 bases for V and 4 bases for J; bases not matched to a gene: 8.

V and J are TRBV20-1 and TRBJ1-5; 9 nucleotides align to TRBD1. V lost 3 bases to trimming and J lost 5 bases; unmatched junction nucleotides: 5. Germline CDR1 reads DFQATT; CDR2 reads SNEGSKA (reference sequence). This CDR3 region has 14 residues. The DNA for the CDR3 is TGCAGTGCTAGTGGACAGGGGAAGGATCAGCCCCAGCATTTT. Protein: CSASGQGKDQPQHF.

This clonotype was seen at least ten times. At one of its ends the junction is not consistent with the germline gene, which may arise from a read error. The rearrangement uses TRBV5-8 and TRBJ2-1; D uncertain. The CDR3 consists of 12 residues. The germline CDR1 and CDR2 sequences are SGHTS and YDEGEE. The CDR3 protein is CASSPFGGSWIF. The CDR3 nucleotides read TGTGCCAGCAGCCCCTTTGGTGGATCGTGGATCTTC. Based on the CDR3 plus reference TRBV5-8 and TRBJ2-1, the full variable domain is EAGVTQSPTHLIKTRGQQATLRCSPISGHTSVYWYQQALGLGLQFLLWYDEGEERNRGNFPPRFSGRQFPNYSSELNVNALELEDSALYLCASSPFGGSWIFGPGTRLTVL.

This clonotype was counted between two and nine times. This rearrangement joins TRBV20-1 to TRBJ2-5; maybe TRBD2 (5 bases). CDR3 length equals 14 residues. CDR1 and CDR2 (germline): DFQATT, SNEGSKA (reference sequence). Trimming removed 3 bases from V and 2 bases from J, with 13 bases in between. CDR3 sequence (DNA): TGCAGTGCTAGCCGCGGGCAGGTACAAGAGACCCAGTACTTC. Amino acid sequence: CSASRGQVQETQYF.

This clonotype was detected only a few times. V gene TRBV7-9 combines with J gene TRBJ2-3, with D perhaps matching TRBD2 (6 bases). CDR1 is SEHNR, CDR2 FQNEAQ, per germline (reference sequence). Trimming removed 5 bases at V and 2 bases at J, with 14 bases between. The CDR3 covers 15 residues. In DNA form, the CDR3 reads TGTGCCAGCAGCACCACCGGGGGATACACAGATACGCAGTATTTT. As protein: CASSTTGGYTDTQYF.

The rearrangement uses TRBV6-1 and TRBJ2-1; 7 positions agree with TRBD1. This CDR3 is 15 amino acids long. Per germline, CDR1 MNHNS and CDR2 SASEGT. After removal of 5 bases from V and 4 bases from J, the junction contained 8 bases not matched to a gene. The CDR3 here is CASSPGGHYYNEQFF. CDR3 in DNA: TGTGCCAGCAGTCCAGGGGGACATTATTACAATGAGCAGTTCTTC.

J is TRBJ1-6 and V is TRBV20-1, with a tentative D call TRBD1 (5 bases). The V gene lost 4 bases and the J gene lost 5 bases, with 12 bases spanning the gap. The CDR3 is made up of 14 amino acids. The germline V gene has CDR1 DFQATT and CDR2 SNEGSKA (reference sequence). The CDR3 region has the DNA TGCAGTGCTACCCGGGACCGAGATAATTCACCCCTCCACTTT. This sequence encodes CSATRDRDNSPLHF.

The chain joins TRBV18 to TRBJ2-2; D is undetermined. CDR3 length equals 13 residues. V was pared by 4 bases and J by 6 bases, with 9 bases between. The germline CDR1 and CDR2 sequences are KGHSH and LQKENI. In nucleotides, the CDR3 is TGTGCCAGCTCACTTCAGGTCCCCGGGGAGCTGTTTTTT. It yields the protein CASSLQVPGELFF.

There are a few counts of this clonotype. This chain connects TRBV10-3 to TRBJ1-2, with D unclear. Germline assignment: CDR1 ENHRY and CDR2 SYGVKD. V was clipped by 8 bases and J by 4 bases, with 14 bases between them. This CDR3 region has 13 residues. CDR3 in amino acids: CAIFADSIYGYTF. CDR3 nucleotides: TGTGCCATCTTTGCGGATTCCATCTATGGCTACACCTTC.